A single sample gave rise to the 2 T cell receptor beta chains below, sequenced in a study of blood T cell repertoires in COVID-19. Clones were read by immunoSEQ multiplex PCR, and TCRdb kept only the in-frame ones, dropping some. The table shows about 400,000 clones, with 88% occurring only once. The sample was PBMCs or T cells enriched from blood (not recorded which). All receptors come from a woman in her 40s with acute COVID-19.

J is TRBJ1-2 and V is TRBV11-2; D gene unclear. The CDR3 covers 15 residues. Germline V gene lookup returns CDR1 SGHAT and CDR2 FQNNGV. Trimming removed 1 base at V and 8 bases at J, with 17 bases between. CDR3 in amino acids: CASSLVPPGVGGYTF. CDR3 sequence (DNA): TGTGCCAGCAGCTTAGTACCCCCCGGGGTAGGAGGCTACACCTTC.

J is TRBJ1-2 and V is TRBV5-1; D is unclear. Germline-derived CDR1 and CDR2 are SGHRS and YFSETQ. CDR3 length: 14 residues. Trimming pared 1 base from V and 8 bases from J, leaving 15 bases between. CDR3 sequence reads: CASSLPGYGSGYTF. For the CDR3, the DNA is TGCGCCAGCAGCTTGCCGGGGTACGGTAGCGGCTACACCTTC.